Below are 24 T cell receptor beta chains sequenced from a single sample in a study of cytomegalovirus exposure and HLA in healthy donors. It was with 60 Vbeta and 13 Jbeta primers that the PCR ran. This table comes from immunoSEQ multiplex PCR, and its TCRdb copy is limited to in-frame clones, with some not included. This table holds some 200,000 clones, about an eighth found once. The sequencing sample was made of PBMCs. The receptors stem from a man aged 45-65 years in good health and CMV-seropositive.

This clone was observed a handful of times. The chain is built from TRBV27 and TRBJ1-1; D ambiguous. V shed 6 bases and J shed 1 base, with 6 bases lying between them. CDR3 length equals 12 residues. Looked up from germline, CDR1 is MNHEY and CDR2 is SMNVEV (reference sequence). CDR3 DNA sequence: TGTGCCAGCAGCGAGCCGAACACTGAAGCTTTCTTT. Translated: CASSEPNTEAFF.

The chain couples TRBV6-6 to TRBJ1-5; 8 bases agree with TRBD1. CDR3 length: 14 amino acids. Germline V gives CDR1 MNHNY, CDR2 SVGAGI (reference sequence). The V segment lost 7 bases and the J segment 9 bases; nucleotides outside the gene matches: 11. The CDR3 is CASKPGQDKRPQHF. DNA of the CDR3: TGTGCCAGCAAACCGGGACAGGATAAGCGGCCCCAGCATTTT.

This clone was picked up a small number of times. The chain uses TRBV6-6 and TRBJ2-7; unclear D gene. V was shortened by 9 bases and J by 2 bases, with 14 bases between the two germline ends. This CDR3 has 13 amino acids. CDR1 is MNHNY, CDR2 SVGAGI, per germline (reference sequence). The chain's CDR3 is CASSPAGPYEQYF. The DNA of the CDR3 is TGTGCCAGTTCCCCCGCTGGGCCCTACGAGCAGTACTTC.

This clone was detected only a few times. The chain uses TRBV7-9 and TRBJ1-6, with D possibly matching TRBD1 (6 bases). Between the trimmed V and J ends, which lost 3 bases and 7 bases, there was a span of 13 bases. Germline V gives CDR1 SEHNR, CDR2 FQNEAQ (reference sequence). This CDR3 has 15 amino acids. The CDR3 is CASSLPGTSNSPLHF. In DNA form, the CDR3 reads TGTGCCAGCAGCTTGCCTGGGACAAGCAATTCACCCCTCCACTTT.

This clone appeared a few times. The chain combines TRBV9 with TRBJ1-4; 7 bases match TRBD1. The CDR3 runs 16 residues. V was pared by 0 bases and J by 8 bases, with 10 bases of the junction left unmatched. Germline CDR1 reads SGDLS; CDR2 reads YYNGEE. The chain's CDR3 is CASSVAVGTVGEKLFF. Written as DNA, the CDR3 is TGTGCCAGCAGCGTAGCTGTCGGGACAGTCGGCGAAAAACTGTTTTTT.

The chain is built from TRBV19 and TRBJ1-5; 10 bases map to TRBD1. Per germline, CDR1 LNHDA and CDR2 SQIVND (reference sequence). Trimming removed 3 bases from V and 5 bases from J; junction bases left unmatched: 7. CDR3 length equals 16 residues. CDR3: CASSIGQGGPDQPQHF. CDR3 DNA: TGTGCCAGTAGTATCGGACAGGGGGGACCGGATCAGCCCCAGCATTTT.

V and J are TRBV6-1 and TRBJ1-6; 9 positions agree with TRBD1. The V and J ends lost 11 bases and 10 bases, in that order; junction bases with no gene match: 6. This CDR3 spans 12 amino acids. Germline-derived CDR1 and CDR2 are MNHNS and SASEGT. The CDR3 reads CASSTGGSPLHF. CDR3 nucleotide sequence: TGTGCCTCGTCAACAGGGGGCTCACCCCTCCACTTT.

CDR3 sequence (DNA): TGTGCCAGCAGCTTGGTACAGGGGGGGACAGAGACCCAGTACTTC. This encodes CASSLVQGGTETQYF. The chain has TRBV5-4 and TRBJ2-5; a weak D match, TRBD1 (8 bases). The germline gives CDR1 SGHNT, CDR2 YYREEE (reference sequence). The CDR3 has 15 residues. V dropped 0 bases and J dropped 4 bases, with 13 bases sitting between them.

The CDR3 sequence is CASSSDRYGYTF. Here the CDR3 DNA reads TGTGCCAGCAGCTCTGACAGATATGGCTACACCTTC. This chain uses TRBV7-9 with TRBJ1-2; TRBD1 is a possible D gene (5 bases). The CDR3 is 12 amino acids. Germline V gene lookup returns CDR1 SEHNR and CDR2 FQNEAQ (reference sequence). Trimming removed 4 bases from V and 5 bases from J, with 8 bases in between.

The sample holds a few counts of this clone. The CDR3 DNA reads as TGTGCCAGCAGCTCAGGGGGACCGCCGCCTCCCACAGATACGCAGTATTTT. Translation gives CASSSGGPPPPTDTQYF. The chain is built from TRBV9 and TRBJ2-3; 7 positions agree with TRBD1. This CDR3 comprises 17 residues. With 4 bases clipped from V and 2 bases from J, the junction kept 13 bases outside the gene matches. Per the germline V gene, CDR1 is SGDLS and CDR2 is YYNGEE. The whole variable domain, remainder taken from reference TRBV9 and TRBJ2-3, is DSGVTQTPKHLITATGQRVTLRCSPRSGDLSVYWYQQSLDQGLQFLIQYYNGEERAKGNILERFSAQQFPDLHSELNLSSLELGDSALYFCASSSGGPPPPTDTQYFGPGTRLTVL.

The chain joins TRBV7-2 to TRBJ2-3; D gene unclear. Germline V gene data show CDR1 as SGHTA and CDR2 as FQGNSA. CDR3 length equals 12 residues. V was shortened by 4 bases and J by 4 bases, with 6 bases between the two germline ends. The CDR3 reads CASSSRADTQYF. The CDR3 bases are TGTGCCAGCAGCTCTCGGGCAGATACGCAGTATTTT.

This clone was observed a handful of times. This chain connects TRBV7-9 to TRBJ2-5, with D possibly TRBD2 on 5 matching bases. Deletions cut 11 bases from V and 1 base from J, with 20 bases between. The germline gives CDR1 SEHNR, CDR2 FQNEAQ (reference sequence). CDR3 length: 15 amino acids. Here the CDR3 reads CASKPGNPSQETQYF. The CDR3 DNA follows: TGTGCCTCAAAACCGGGAAACCCATCCCAAGAGACCCAGTACTTC.

The chain carries TRBV21-1 and TRBJ1-6. TRBV21-1 is given as a pseudogene. The CDR3 is 16 amino acids. CDR3 coding DNA: TGTGCCAGCAGCCCCCGTGAGGGTTTCGGGAATTCACCCCTCCACTTT. It codes for CASSPREGFGNSPLHF.

This clone was picked up a small number of times. The chain has TRBV27 and TRBJ1-2; no clear D gene. Germline V gene lookup returns CDR1 MNHEY and CDR2 SMNVEV (reference sequence). This CDR3 comprises 13 residues. Between the trimmed V and J ends, which lost 3 bases and 0 bases, there was a span of 5 bases. The CDR3 DNA reads TGTGCCAGCAGTTTTCTCTCTAACTATGGCTACACCTTC. It encodes CASSFLSNYGYTF.

This clone was found a few times. The genes are TRBV2 and TRBJ2-5; 7 nucleotides align to TRBD1. CDR1 is SNHLY and CDR2 is FYNNEI in the germline V gene. This CDR3 comprises 13 residues. V lost 8 bases to trimming and J lost 4 bases; unmatched junction nucleotides: 7. The CDR3 DNA sequence: TGTGCCAGCCTTCTCGACAGGGTAGAGACCCAGTACTTC. Amino acids: CASLLDRVETQYF.

This clone has only a few counts. The chain employs TRBV2 and TRBJ1-2, with D perhaps TRBD1 (6 bases). The CDR3 is made up of 14 amino acids. Per the germline V gene, CDR1 is SNHLY and CDR2 is FYNNEI. Trimming removed 3 bases at V and 4 bases at J, with 12 bases between. The CDR3 sequence: CASSERYRAYGYTF. Here the CDR3 DNA reads TGTGCCAGCAGTGAGAGGTACAGGGCCTATGGCTACACCTTC.

This clone was observed a handful of times. The CDR3 nucleotides are TGTGCCAGCAGCTCCCTTGGCGGGTCCTTGGGTGAAGCTTTCTTT. Translating it yields CASSSLGGSLGEAFF. V gene TRBV11-1 combines with J gene TRBJ1-1; D not certain. V was pared by 4 bases and J by 7 bases, with 19 bases between. The germline V gene has CDR1 SGHAT and CDR2 FQDESV (reference sequence). The CDR3 extends over 15 amino acids.

This clone has just a few counts. The chain carries TRBV11-2 and TRBJ1-1; TRBD1 matches at 7 bases. Per germline, CDR1 SGHAT and CDR2 FQNNGV. The CDR3 spans 16 residues. Trimming cost V 1 base and J 1 base; bases outside gene matches: 6. The CDR3 DNA sequence: TGTGCCAGCAGCTTAGTTATGGGACAGCCGAACACTGAAGCTTTCTTT. Protein: CASSLVMGQPNTEAFF. Together with reference TRBV11-2 and TRBJ1-1, the CDR3 gives the full variable domain: EAGVAQSPRYKIIEKRQSVAFWCNPISGHATLYWYQQILGQGPKLLIQFQNNGVVDDSQLPKDRFSAERLKGVDSTLKIQPAKLEDSAVYLCASSLVMGQPNTEAFFGQGTRLTVV.

The chain is built from TRBV28 and TRBJ2-7; 10 bases are a match to TRBD2. From germline, CDR1 is MDHEN and CDR2 SYDVKM. CDR3 length: 17 residues. After removal of 3 bases from V and 6 bases from J, the junction contained 14 bases not matched to a gene. CDR3 DNA: TGTGCCAGCAGTTTCTCCGTAGCGGGGGGCCTGGGGCTCGAGCAGTACGTC. It is translated as CASSFSVAGGLGLEQYV.

Points on this clone: Compared with germline, one end of the junction differs, possibly owing to a read error. V is TRBV5-1 and J is TRBJ2-5; 8 bases fit TRBD2. The CDR3 runs to 14 residues. Germline CDR1 and CDR2: SGHRS and YFSETQ. The DNA of the CDR3 is TGCGCCAGCAGCTTGGATCCGGGGGGGGCCCTTTATGACTTC. Amino acid sequence: CASSLDPGGALYDF.

Only a few counts were recorded for this clone. CDR3: CASSLSGGLRVTQYF. Here the CDR3 DNA reads TGTGCCAGCAGTTTATCCGGCGGGTTGAGGGTAACGCAGTATTTT. The J gene is TRBJ2-3, the V gene TRBV28; the D gene is possibly TRBD2 (5 bases). The germline gives CDR1 MDHEN, CDR2 SYDVKM. The V and J ends lost 1 base and 9 bases respectively, with 17 bases between them. This CDR3 region has 15 residues. Combining the CDR3 with reference TRBV28 and TRBJ2-3 gives the whole variable domain DVKVTQSSRYLVKRTGEKVFLECVQDMDHENMFWYRQDPGLGLRLIYFSYDVKMKEKGDIPEGYSVSREKKERFSLILESASTNQTSMYLCASSLSGGLRVTQYFGPGTRLTVL.

Only a few counts were recorded for this clone. This specimen includes other DNA sequences encoding the same CDR3. The V gene is TRBV6-5, the J gene TRBJ1-1; unclear D gene. The CDR3 is 15 residues long. Looked up from germline, CDR1 is MNHEY and CDR2 is SVGAGI. V dropped 0 bases and J dropped 0 bases, with 8 bases sitting between them. CDR3 sequence: CASSYSGAVNTEAFF. CDR3 DNA: TGTGCCAGCAGTTACTCGGGAGCAGTGAACACTGAAGCTTTCTTT.

The table lists this clone with a few counts. V gene TRBV7-2 combines with J gene TRBJ2-2, with 7 bases fitting TRBD1. Germline V gene data show CDR1 as SGHTA and CDR2 as FQGNSA. The V segment lost 2 bases and the J segment 1 base; nucleotides outside the gene matches: 1. The CDR3 extends over 15 amino acids. CDR3 region: CASSLRQGNTGELFF. The CDR3 DNA sequence: TGTGCCAGCAGCTTACGACAGGGGAACACCGGGGAGCTGTTTTTT.

This clone was seen a few times. The gene calls are TRBV14 and TRBJ2-3, with D possibly TRBD2 on 5 matching bases. The CDR3 is 15 amino acids. Germline-derived CDR1 and CDR2 are SGHDN and FVKESK. The ends were cut back, 5 bases at V and 1 base at J, with 13 bases in the middle. DNA of the CDR3: TGTGCCAGCAGCAAACTAGGAATGGGCACAGATACGCAGTATTTT. It encodes CASSKLGMGTDTQYF.